This T cell receptor beta chain was recovered during a study of T cells in Graves' hyperthyroidism and ophthalmopathy. Patients having uncontrolled infection, another autoimmune disease, pregnancy or lactation were not included. Diagnosis rested on symptoms, serum thyroxine and TRAb, thyroid ultrasound, and orbital computed tomography. Sampled blood dates from first hyperthyroidism diagnosis, and it precedes any ophthalmopathy symptoms. Between the trimmed V and J ends, which lost 1 base and 6 bases, there was a span of 19 bases. This CDR3 has 16 amino acids. Germline CDR1 and CDR2: SGDLS and YYNGEE. This clonotype was found a few times. TCR beta CDR3 sequences were amplified from RNA transcripts. Primed by the HTBI set, a first-round RT-PCR was run on the TCR CDR3. TCRdb itself ran the multiplex PCR reads through MiXCR, one entry per CDR3 protein. The sample lists over 700,000 distinct CDR3 sequences; 18% were seen once.

The chain is built from TRBV9 and TRBJ1-1, with D uncertain. This TCR was sampled from a woman aged 45 to 65 with Graves' hyperthyroidism that later progressed to Graves' ophthalmopathy. Sequenced input: blood. CDR3 nucleotides: TGTGCCAGCAGCGTAAATTTGGAACCCCCTGGGGCTGAAGCTTTCTTT. Translation: CASSVNLEPPGAEAFF.